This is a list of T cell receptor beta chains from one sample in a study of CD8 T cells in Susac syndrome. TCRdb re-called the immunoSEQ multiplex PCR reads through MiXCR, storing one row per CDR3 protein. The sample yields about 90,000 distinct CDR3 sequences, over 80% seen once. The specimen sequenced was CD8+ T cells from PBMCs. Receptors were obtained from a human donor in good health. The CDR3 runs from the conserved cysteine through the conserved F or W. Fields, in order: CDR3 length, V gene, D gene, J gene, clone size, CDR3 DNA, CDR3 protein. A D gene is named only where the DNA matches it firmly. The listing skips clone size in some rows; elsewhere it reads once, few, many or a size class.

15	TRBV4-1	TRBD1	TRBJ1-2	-	TGCGCCAGCAGCCAAGTCGGGGACAGAGTACATGGCTACACCTTC	CASSQVGDRVHGYTF
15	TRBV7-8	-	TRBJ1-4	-	TGTGCCAGCAGCTCCTGGACTTCGGAGGATGAAAAACTGTTTTTT	CASSSWTSEDEKLFF
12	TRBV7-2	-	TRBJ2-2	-	TGTGCCAGCAGCTCCTTCACCGGGGAGCTGTTTTTT	CASSSFTGELFF
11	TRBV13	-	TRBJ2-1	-	TGTGCCAGCACCTTAAGGGGTGAGCAGTTCTTC	CASTLRGEQFF
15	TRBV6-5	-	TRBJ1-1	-	TGTGCCAGCAGTTACTCCTGGGGGACGAACACTGAAGCTTTCTTT	CASSYSWGTNTEAFF
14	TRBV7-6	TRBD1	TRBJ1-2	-	TGTGCCAGCAGCTTAGCGGGACAGAACTATGGCTACACCTTC	CASSLAGQNYGYTF
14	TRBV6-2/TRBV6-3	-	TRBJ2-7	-	TGTGCCAGCAGTTATTCTAGGAGCTCCTACGAGCAGTACTTC	CASSYSRSSYEQYF
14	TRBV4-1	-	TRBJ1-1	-	TGCGCCAGCAGCCAAGACCGGGACGTCACTGAAGCTTTCTTT	CASSQDRDVTEAFF
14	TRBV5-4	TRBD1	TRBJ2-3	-	TGTGCCATTCATGGGACAGGGGCCGTAGATACGCAGTATTTT	CAIHGTGAVDTQYF
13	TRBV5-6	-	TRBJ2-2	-	TGTGCCAGCAGCGGGGGACTGGGCGGGGAGCTGTTTTTT	CASSGGLGGELFF
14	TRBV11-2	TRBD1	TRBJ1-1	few	TGTGCCAGCAGCACCGTTGACAGGGCGGCTGAAGCTTTCTTT	CASSTVDRAAEAFF
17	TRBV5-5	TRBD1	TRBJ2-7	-	TGTGCCAGCAGCTTGGGGGGGGACAGGGGATACTCCTACGAGCAGTACTTC	CASSLGGDRGYSYEQYF
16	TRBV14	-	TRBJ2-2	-	TGTGCCAGCAGCCAACCCTACCTGGGGAACACCGGGGAGCTGTTTTTT	CASSQPYLGNTGELFF
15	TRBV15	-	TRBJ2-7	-	TGTGCCACCAGCAGTTCGCGGGGGCAGCGGGACGAGCAGTACTTC	CATSSSRGQRDEQYF
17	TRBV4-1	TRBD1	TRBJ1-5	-	TGCGCCAGCAGCAAGACAGCGGGACAGGGGCTTTATCAGCCCCAGCATTTT	CASSKTAGQGLYQPQHF
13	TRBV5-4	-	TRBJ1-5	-	TGTGCCAGCAGCTTGGAAACCCACGGGTCCCAGCATTTT	CASSLETHGSQHF
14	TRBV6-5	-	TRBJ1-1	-	TGTGCCAGCCGAGTGTGGCTGATGAACACTGAAGCTTTCTTT	CASRVWLMNTEAFF
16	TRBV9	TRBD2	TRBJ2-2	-	TGTGCCAGCAGCTATAGCGGGGGGGCCGGGACCGGGGAGCTGTTTTTT	CASSYSGGAGTGELFF
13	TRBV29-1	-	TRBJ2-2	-	TGCAGCGTAATAGGGACTAACACCGGGGAGCTGTTTTTT	CSVIGTNTGELFF
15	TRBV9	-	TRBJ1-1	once	TGTGCCAGCAGCGTAGGTCCGGGGTGGGACACTGAAGCTTTCTTT	CASSVGPGWDTEAFF
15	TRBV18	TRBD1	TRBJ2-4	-	TGTGCCAGCTCACCGGTGGGACAGAGCAAAAACATTCAGTACTTC	CASSPVGQSKNIQYF
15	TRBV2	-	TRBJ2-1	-	TGTGCCAGCCTGCCGGGACCAGGATTCTACAATGAGCAGTTCTTC	CASLPGPGFYNEQFF
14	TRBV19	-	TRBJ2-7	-	TGTGCCAGTAGTTGGGACTTACGCGGGTACGAGCAGTACTTC	CASSWDLRGYEQYF
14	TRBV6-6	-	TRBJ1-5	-	TGTGCCAGCACCGGGACATTTAGCAATCAGCCCCAGCATTTT	CASTGTFSNQPQHF
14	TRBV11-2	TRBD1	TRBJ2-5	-	TGTGCCAGCAGCTCGACCACAGGGGTAGAGACCCAGTACTTC	CASSSTTGVETQYF
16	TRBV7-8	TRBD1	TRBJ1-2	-	TGTGCCAGCAGCTTATCAGTCACGGGACAGGGGGTTGGCTACACCTTC	CASSLSVTGQGVGYTF
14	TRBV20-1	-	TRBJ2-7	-	TGCAGTGCTAGAGCCGGGACGCTGGAAGGCGAGCAGTACTTC	CSARAGTLEGEQYF
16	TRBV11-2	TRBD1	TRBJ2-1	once	TGTGCCAGCAGCCTCGGGACAGGGAGCTCCTACAATGAGCAGTTCTTC	CASSLGTGSSYNEQFF
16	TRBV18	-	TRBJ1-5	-	TGTGCCAGCTCACCTGACCGACCACCTAGCAATCAGCCCCAGCATTTT	CASSPDRPPSNQPQHF
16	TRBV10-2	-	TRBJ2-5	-	TGCGCCAGCAGTGACCGGACAGAGATAGCGGGAGAGACCCAGTACTTC	CASSDRTEIAGETQYF
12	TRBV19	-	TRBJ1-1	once	TGTGCCAGTAGATCCGAAAGGCTCGAAGCTTTCTTT	CASRSERLEAFF
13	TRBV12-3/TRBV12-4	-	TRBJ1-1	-	TGTGCCAGCAGTCCCGGGAGGAGCACTGAAGCTTTCTTT	CASSPGRSTEAFF
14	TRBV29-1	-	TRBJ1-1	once	TGCAGCGTTGAATTCCTGGCCGGGGGGACTGAAGCTTTCTTT	CSVEFLAGGTEAFF
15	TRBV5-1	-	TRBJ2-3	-	TGCGCCAGCAGCTGGGGACTCCTTAGCACAGATACGCAGTATTTT	CASSWGLLSTDTQYF
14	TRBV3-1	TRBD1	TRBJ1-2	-	TGTGCCAGCAGCCAGTGGGACAGCCGCTATGGCTACACCTTC	CASSQWDSRYGYTF
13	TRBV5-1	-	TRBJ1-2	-	TGCGCCAGCAGCTTGGGGTGGTTGCGTGGCTACACCTTC	CASSLGWLRGYTF
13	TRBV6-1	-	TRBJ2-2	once	TGTGCCAGCAGTGAAGCGGACACCAGTCAGCTGTTTTTT	CASSEADTSQLFF
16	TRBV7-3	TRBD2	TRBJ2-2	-	TGTGCCAGCAGCCCGACTAGCGGGCCGAACACCGGGGAGCTGTTTTTT	CASSPTSGPNTGELFF
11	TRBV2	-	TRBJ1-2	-	TGTGCCATAGAGACTAACTATGGCTACACCTTC	CAIETNYGYTF
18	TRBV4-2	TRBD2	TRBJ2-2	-	TGTGCCAGCAGCCAAATGACAAGCGGGGGTTCGAACACCGGGGAGCTGTTTTTT	CASSQMTSGGSNTGELFF
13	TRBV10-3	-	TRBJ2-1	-	TGTGCCATCAGTGGAGTAGGATACAATGAGCAGTTCTTC	CAISGVGYNEQFF
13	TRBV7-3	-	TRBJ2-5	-	TGTGCCAGCAGACCCCACGCGCCAGAGACCCAGTACTTC	CASRPHAPETQYF